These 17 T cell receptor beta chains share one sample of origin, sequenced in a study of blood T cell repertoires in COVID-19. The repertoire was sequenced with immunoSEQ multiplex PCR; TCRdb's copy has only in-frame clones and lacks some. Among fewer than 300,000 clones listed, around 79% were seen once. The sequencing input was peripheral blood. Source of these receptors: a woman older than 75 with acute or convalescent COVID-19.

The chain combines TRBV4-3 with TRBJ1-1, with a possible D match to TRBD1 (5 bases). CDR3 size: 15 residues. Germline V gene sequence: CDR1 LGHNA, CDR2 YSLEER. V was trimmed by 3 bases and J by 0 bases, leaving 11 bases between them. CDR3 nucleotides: TGCGCCAGCAGCCACAACAGGCTAATGAACACTGAAGCTTTCTTT. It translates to CASSHNRLMNTEAFF.

CDR3 region: CASSVAVTAGTEAFF. Here the CDR3 DNA reads TGTGCCAGCAGCGTAGCTGTCACGGCGGGCACTGAAGCTTTCTTT. This chain uses TRBV9 with TRBJ1-1; D unresolved. Germline CDR1 and CDR2: SGDLS and YYNGEE. The CDR3 has 15 residues. The V end was cut by 0 bases, the J end by 4 bases, with 13 bases between.

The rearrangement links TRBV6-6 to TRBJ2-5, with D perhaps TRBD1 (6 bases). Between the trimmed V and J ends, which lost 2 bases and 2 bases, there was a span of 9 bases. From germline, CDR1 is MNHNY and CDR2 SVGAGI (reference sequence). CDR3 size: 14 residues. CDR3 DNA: TGTGCCAGCAGTTACCCCCAGGGGCAAGAGACCCAGTACTTC. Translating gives CASSYPQGQETQYF.

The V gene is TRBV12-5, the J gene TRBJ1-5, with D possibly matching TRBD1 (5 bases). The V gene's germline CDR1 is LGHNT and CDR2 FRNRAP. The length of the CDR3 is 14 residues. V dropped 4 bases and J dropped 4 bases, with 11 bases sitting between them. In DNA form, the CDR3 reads TGTGCTAGTGGTTGGGAGGGGAGGAATCAGCCCCAGCATTTT. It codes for CASGWEGRNQPQHF.

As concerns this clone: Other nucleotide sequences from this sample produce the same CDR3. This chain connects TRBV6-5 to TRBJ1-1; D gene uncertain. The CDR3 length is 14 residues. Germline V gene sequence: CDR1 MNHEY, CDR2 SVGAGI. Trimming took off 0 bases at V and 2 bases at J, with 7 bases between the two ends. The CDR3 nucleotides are TGTGCCAGCAGTTACTCGGAGAGAAACACTGAAGCTTTCTTT. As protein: CASSYSERNTEAFF.

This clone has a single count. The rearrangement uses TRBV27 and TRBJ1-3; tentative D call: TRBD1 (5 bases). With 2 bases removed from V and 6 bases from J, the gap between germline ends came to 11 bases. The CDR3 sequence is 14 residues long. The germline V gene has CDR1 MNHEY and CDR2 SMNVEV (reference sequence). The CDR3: CASSLKGMENTIYF. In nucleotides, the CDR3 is TGTGCCAGCAGTTTAAAGGGGATGGAAAACACCATATATTTT.

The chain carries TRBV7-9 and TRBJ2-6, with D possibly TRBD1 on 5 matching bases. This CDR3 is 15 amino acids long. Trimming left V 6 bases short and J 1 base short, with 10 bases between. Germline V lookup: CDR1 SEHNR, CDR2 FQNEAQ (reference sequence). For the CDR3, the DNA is TGTGCCAGCAGAACTCCAGGGTCTGGGGCCAACGTCCTGACTTTC. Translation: CASRTPGSGANVLTF.

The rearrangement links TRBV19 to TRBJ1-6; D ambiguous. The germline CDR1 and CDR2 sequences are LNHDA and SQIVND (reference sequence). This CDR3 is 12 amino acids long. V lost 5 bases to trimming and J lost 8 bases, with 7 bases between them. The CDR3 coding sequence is TGTGCCAGTAGTGGACTGGATTCACCCCTCCACTTT. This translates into CASSGLDSPLHF.

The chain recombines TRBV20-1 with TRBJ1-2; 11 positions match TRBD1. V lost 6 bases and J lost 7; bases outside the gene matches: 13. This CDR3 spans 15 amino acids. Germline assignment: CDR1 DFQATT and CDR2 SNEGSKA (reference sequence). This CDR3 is CSASITGTGGFGYTF. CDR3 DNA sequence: TGCAGTGCCAGTATTACCGGGACAGGGGGTTTTGGCTACACCTTC.

In DNA, the CDR3 is TGTGCCAGCAGCCAAGATCGGGTACTTTCTGGAAACACCATATATTTT. Encoded protein: CASSQDRVLSGNTIYF. The chain joins TRBV3-1 (or the pseudogene TRBV3-2) to TRBJ1-3; D call uncertain. The germline V and J ends were trimmed by 0 bases and 1 base, with 10 bases remaining between them. This CDR3 spans 16 amino acids. The germline CDR1 and CDR2 sequences are LGHDT and YNNKEL (reference sequence).

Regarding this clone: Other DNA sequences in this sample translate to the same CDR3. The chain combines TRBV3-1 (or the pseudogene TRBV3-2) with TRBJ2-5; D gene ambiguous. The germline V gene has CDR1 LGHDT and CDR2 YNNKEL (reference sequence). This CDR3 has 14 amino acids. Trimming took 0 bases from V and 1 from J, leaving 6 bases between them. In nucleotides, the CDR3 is TGTGCCAGCAGCCAAGAGGGCCCCCAAGAGACCCAGTACTTC. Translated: CASSQEGPQETQYF.

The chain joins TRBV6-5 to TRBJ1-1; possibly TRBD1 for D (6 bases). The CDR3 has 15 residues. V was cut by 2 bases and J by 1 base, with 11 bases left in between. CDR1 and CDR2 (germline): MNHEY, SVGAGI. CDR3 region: CASSYGQPRNTEAFF. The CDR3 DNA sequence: TGTGCCAGCAGTTACGGACAGCCCCGGAACACTGAAGCTTTCTTT.

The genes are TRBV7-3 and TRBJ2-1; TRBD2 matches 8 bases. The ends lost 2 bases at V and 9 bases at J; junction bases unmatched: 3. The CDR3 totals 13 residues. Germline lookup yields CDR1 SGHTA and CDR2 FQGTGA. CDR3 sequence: CASSLSGGAEQFF. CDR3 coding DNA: TGTGCCAGCAGCTTATCCGGGGGGGCTGAGCAGTTCTTC. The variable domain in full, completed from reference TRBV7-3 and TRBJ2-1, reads GAGVSQTPSNKVTEKGKYVELRCDPISGHTALYWYRQSLGQGPEFLIYFQGTGAADDSGLPNDRFFAVRPEGSVSTLKIQRTERGDSAVYLCASSLSGGAEQFFGPGTRLTVL.

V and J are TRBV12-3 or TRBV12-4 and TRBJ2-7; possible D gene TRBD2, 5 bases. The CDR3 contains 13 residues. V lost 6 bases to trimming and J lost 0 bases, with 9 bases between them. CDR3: CASRTGVSYEQYF. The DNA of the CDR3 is TGTGCCAGCAGAACCGGGGTCTCCTACGAGCAGTACTTC.

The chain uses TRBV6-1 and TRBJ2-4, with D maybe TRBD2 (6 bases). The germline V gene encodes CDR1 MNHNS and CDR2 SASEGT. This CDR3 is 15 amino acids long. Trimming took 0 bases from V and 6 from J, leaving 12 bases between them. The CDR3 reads CASSEALGRGNIQYF. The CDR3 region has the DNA TGTGCCAGCAGTGAAGCCTTGGGGCGGGGAAACATTCAGTACTTC.

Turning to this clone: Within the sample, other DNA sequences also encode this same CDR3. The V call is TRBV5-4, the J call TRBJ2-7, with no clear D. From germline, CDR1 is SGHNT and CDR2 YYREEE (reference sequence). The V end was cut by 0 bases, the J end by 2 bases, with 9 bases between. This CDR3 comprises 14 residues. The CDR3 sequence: CASSLAGGTYEQYF. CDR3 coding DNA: TGTGCCAGCAGCTTGGCCGGCGGAACCTACGAGCAGTACTTC.

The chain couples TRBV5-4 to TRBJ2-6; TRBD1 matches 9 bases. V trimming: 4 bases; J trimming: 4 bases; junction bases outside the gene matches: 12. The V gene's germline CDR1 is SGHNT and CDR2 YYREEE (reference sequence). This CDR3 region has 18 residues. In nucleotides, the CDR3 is TGTGCCAGCAGCAACCAACCGGGACAGGGATCAGGGGCCAACGTCCTGACTTTC. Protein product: CASSNQPGQGSGANVLTF.